Listed here is a single T cell receptor beta chain. The source of the sample is a study of glioma-infiltrating T cells after dendritic cell vaccination. Study-level background: Patients received autologous tumor lysate-pulsed dendritic cell vaccination between about 2003 and 2013. Autologous tumor lysate was loaded overnight onto monocyte-derived dendritic cells grown 7 to 8 days with IL-4 and GM-CSF.

This CDR3 has 13 amino acids. Trimming stripped 1 base from V and 7 bases from J, with 10 bases between. In germline, CDR1 is GTSNPN, CDR2 SVGIG (reference sequence). Time point defined: after dendritic cell vaccination, including at tumor progression/relapse. Only patients with spare fresh-frozen tumor and over two years of follow-up were included. No glioblastoma patient carried an isocitrate dehydrogenase mutation. The table came from immunoSEQ multiplex PCR; TCRdb's copy has only in-frame clones and leaves some out. The sample contains around 60,000 clones, roughly nine tenths of which appear only once.

The sequences come from blood, collected after dendritic cell vaccination. The chain employs TRBV30 and TRBJ1-4; perhaps TRBD1 as D (5 bases). This TCR was sampled from a human donor with glioblastoma. This CDR3 is CAWSGGGGEKLFF. The DNA of the CDR3 is TGTGCCTGGAGTGGGGGCGGTGGTGAAAAACTGTTTTTT.